The 26 T cell receptor beta chains given below trace back to one sample, sequenced in a study of vaccination effects on CD4 cells after COVID-19. Their target antigens are unknown. Antigen-specific CD4+ T cell clonotypes were called by their expansion after viral peptide-pool culture in ViraFEST. Once cultured for 9 to 11 days, the cells underwent separation to obtain CD4+ T cells. Of the BNT162b2 and mRNA-1273 vaccines, participants received two doses of one or the other. Assay used: immunoSEQ multiplex PCR; TCRdb lists only in-frame clones, some missing. The sample holds fewer than 85,000 clones, about 80% seen once. The sequencing here drew on CD4+ T cells from PBMCs cultured with HCoV-OC43 spike peptides, taken after COVID-19 vaccination. Indicated subset: HCoV-OC43 spike overlapping peptide pool stimulation. The receptors were gathered from a human donor who received a COVID-19 vaccine.

This clone has more than one count but fewer than ten. The chain recombines TRBV28 with TRBJ2-2; D is possibly TRBD2 (5 bases). CDR1 is MDHEN, CDR2 SYDVKM, per germline. This CDR3 region has 14 residues. V lost 5 bases, J lost 2 bases, and 9 bases lay in between. CDR3 amino acids: CASSAPGNTGELFF. In DNA form, the CDR3 reads TGTGCCAGCAGTGCTCCGGGAAACACCGGGGAGCTGTTTTTT.

This clone was found a few times. CDR3 residues: CAWRTGTKNSPLHF. The CDR3 DNA follows: TGTGCCTGGAGAACCGGGACAAAGAACTCACCCCTCCACTTT. The chain recombines TRBV30 with TRBJ1-6; D is possibly TRBD1 (6 bases). V lost 3 bases and J 10 bases, leaving 16 bases between the germline ends. CDR1 is GTSNPN, CDR2 SVGIG, per germline (reference sequence). The CDR3 covers 14 residues.

V is TRBV2 and J is TRBJ1-3; 8 nucleotides align to TRBD1. CDR1 SNHLY and CDR2 FYNNEI come from the germline V gene. The CDR3 loop spans 16 amino acids. With 6 bases clipped from V and 0 bases from J, the junction kept 7 bases outside the gene matches. CDR3 amino acids: CASRLTGVFSGNTIYF. The CDR3 region has the DNA TGTGCCAGCAGGCTGACAGGGGTATTCTCTGGAAACACCATATATTTT. The entire variable domain, with the rest obtained from reference TRBV2 and TRBJ1-3, is as follows: EPEVTQTPSHQVTQMGQEVILRCVPISNHLYFYWYRQILGQKVEFLVSFYNNEISEKSEIFDDQFSVERPDGSNFTLKIRSTKLEDSAMYFCASRLTGVFSGNTIYFGEGSWLTVV.

This clone was found once. The rearrangement joins TRBV6-6 to TRBJ2-5, with no clear D. The germline V gene has CDR1 MNHNY and CDR2 SVGAGI (reference sequence). V was shortened by 6 bases and J by 2 bases, with 22 bases between the two germline ends. The CDR3 has 17 amino acids. The CDR3 DNA reads TGTGCCAGCAGACGAACCGCGAACCCACTCCAACAAGAGACCCAGTACTTC. This gives the protein CASRRTANPLQQETQYF.

This clone was recorded only once. The V and J genes are TRBV28 and TRBJ2-5, with TRBD1 matching over 8 bases. The CDR3 sequence is 15 residues long. Per the germline V gene, CDR1 is MDHEN and CDR2 is SYDVKM. Trimming at V came to 2 bases and at J to 5 bases, leaving 7 bases not matched to a gene. The CDR3 sequence is CASSLGTGRVETQYF. CDR3 DNA: TGTGCCAGCAGTTTAGGGACAGGCCGTGTGGAGACCCAGTACTTC.

The chain joins TRBV12-5 to TRBJ2-1, with TRBD2 identical over 11 bases. Germline lookup yields CDR1 LGHNT and CDR2 FRNRAP. With 5 bases clipped from V and 6 bases from J, the junction kept 9 bases outside the gene matches. This CDR3 has 16 amino acids. The CDR3 DNA reads as TGTGCTAGTGGTCCGCCCGCTAGCGGGGGGCTCAATGAGCAGTTCTTC. Encoded protein: CASGPPASGGLNEQFF.

V and J are TRBV3-1 (or the pseudogene TRBV3-2) and TRBJ1-2; TRBD1 aligns across 8 bases. Germline-derived CDR1 and CDR2 are LGHDT and YNNKEL (reference sequence). The CDR3 length is 13 residues. V was clipped by 6 bases and J by 8 bases; unmatched bases: 8. The CDR3 here is CASSLGQGEGYTF. Here the CDR3 DNA reads TGTGCCAGCAGTCTAGGACAGGGAGAAGGCTACACCTTC.

The chain couples TRBV6-5 to TRBJ1-6; no clear D. V lost 0 bases and J lost 8, with 11 bases in between. Germline assignment: CDR1 MNHEY and CDR2 SVGAGI. The CDR3 sequence is 15 residues long. The CDR3 nucleotides are TGTGCCAGCAGTTACTCGAGCAGAGTACATTCACCCCTCCACTTT. Its translation is CASSYSSRVHSPLHF.

The chain's CDR3 is CASSHSSSYEQYV. The CDR3 bases are TGTGCCAGCAGTCACAGCAGCTCCTACGAGCAGTACGTC. The V and J genes are TRBV6-5 and TRBJ2-7; D remains ambiguous. The CDR3 is 13 amino acids. CDR1 is MNHEY and CDR2 is SVGAGI in the germline V gene. V shed 5 bases and J shed 0 bases, with 8 bases lying between them.

V and J are TRBV15 and TRBJ2-7; perhaps TRBD1 as D (6 bases). Germline V gives CDR1 LNHNV, CDR2 YYDKDF (reference sequence). The V end lost 0 bases, the J end lost 3 bases, and 9 bases lay between the germline ends. CDR3 length: 14 residues. Here the CDR3 DNA reads TGTGCCACCAGCAGAGAACTACAGGGCTACGAGCAGTACGTC. This sequence encodes CATSRELQGYEQYV.

This chain uses TRBV9 with TRBJ1-2, with a possible D match to TRBD1 (6 bases). Trimming removed 6 bases from V and 4 bases from J, with 22 bases in between. This CDR3 is built from 16 residues. Germline values: CDR1 SGDLS, CDR2 YYNGEE. The CDR3 DNA is TGTGCCAGCACCGCGGGGGGCGGTATTCGGAGCTATGGCTACACCTTC. The encoded protein is CASTAGGGIRSYGYTF.

The rearrangement links TRBV2 to TRBJ2-7; D remains unclear. The length of the CDR3 is 12 residues. The V end was cut by 5 bases, the J end by 1 base, with 6 bases between. Germline-derived CDR1 and CDR2 are SNHLY and FYNNEI. The CDR3 DNA sequence: TGTGCCAGCAGTCCCGTGTCCTACGAGCAGTACGTC. Translated: CASSPVSYEQYV.

CDR3 protein: CASSPRGNTEAFF. In DNA, the CDR3 is TGTGCCAGCAGCCCTCGAGGGAACACTGAAGCTTTCTTT. V gene TRBV7-3 combines with J gene TRBJ1-1; D call uncertain. Trimming removed 5 bases at V and 1 base at J, with 8 bases between. CDR3 length: 13 residues. CDR1 is SGHTA and CDR2 is FQGTGA in the germline V gene.

V gene TRBV27 combines with J gene TRBJ2-7; D unclear. Trimming removed 3 bases at V and 4 bases at J, with 7 bases between. Germline lookup yields CDR1 MNHEY and CDR2 SMNVEV (reference sequence). The CDR3 is made up of 12 amino acids. The CDR3 here is CASSFIRYEQYV. CDR3 DNA: TGTGCCAGCAGTTTTATTCGGTACGAGCAGTACGTC.

The chain joins TRBV5-4 to TRBJ1-2; no definite D call. In germline, CDR1 is SGHNT, CDR2 YYREEE (reference sequence). The V gene lost 4 bases and the J gene lost 6 bases, with 16 bases spanning the gap. This CDR3 region has 14 residues. CDR3 DNA: TGTGCCAGCAGCCCCGGCCGATACACCGATGGCTACACCTTC. Translation gives CASSPGRYTDGYTF.

V gene TRBV30 combines with J gene TRBJ2-3, with D possibly called TRBD1 or TRBD2 (5 bases each). The germline V gene encodes CDR1 GTSNPN and CDR2 SVGIG (reference sequence). V was clipped by 4 bases and J by 0 bases, with 14 bases between them. CDR3 length: 15 residues. CDR3 residues: CAWTRDGSSTDTQYF. The CDR3 DNA follows: TGTGCCTGGACCCGGGACGGATCTAGCACAGATACGCAGTATTTT. Looking up the rest from reference TRBV30 and TRBJ2-3 gives the full variable domain: SQTIHQWPATLVQPVGSPLSLECTVEGTSNPNLYWYRQAAGRGLQLLFYSVGIGQISSEVPQNLSASRPQDRQFILSSKKLLLSDSGFYLCAWTRDGSSTDTQYFGPGTRLTVL.

The sample holds one count of this clone. The genes are TRBV19 and TRBJ1-5; D is possibly TRBD1 (6 bases). Trimming cost V 6 bases and J 4 bases, with 19 bases left between them. The CDR3 runs 16 residues. Germline values: CDR1 LNHDA, CDR2 SQIVND (reference sequence). The CDR3 coding sequence is TGTGCCAGTAGGAGAGTGCAGGGGCTACCTAATCAGCCCCAGCATTTT. It is translated as CASRRVQGLPNQPQHF. The complete variable domain, with remaining parts taken from reference TRBV19 and TRBJ1-5, reads DGGITQSPKYLFRKEGQNVTLSCEQNLNHDAMYWYRQDPGQGLRLIYYSQIVNDFQKGDIAEGYSVSREKKESFPLTVTSAQKNPTAFYLCASRRVQGLPNQPQHFGDGTRLSIL.

This clone was seen more than once but under ten times. This chain uses TRBV5-1 with TRBJ2-2; weak D call: TRBD1 (5 bases). Germline values: CDR1 SGHRS, CDR2 YFSETQ. V shed 2 bases and J shed 0 bases, with 11 bases lying between them. The CDR3 is made up of 16 amino acids. The CDR3 region is CASSFRAGPNTGELFF. CDR3 nucleotides: TGCGCCAGCAGCTTTAGGGCAGGGCCGAACACCGGGGAGCTGTTTTTT.

This clone was counted between two and nine times. The chain couples TRBV20-1 to TRBJ1-5, with D perhaps matching TRBD1 (5 bases). The V end was cut by 5 bases, the J end by 0 bases, with 11 bases between. CDR3 length: 14 amino acids. Germline CDR1 reads DFQATT; CDR2 reads SNEGSKA (reference sequence). CDR3 in amino acids: CSARDSYSNQPQHF. DNA of the CDR3: TGCAGTGCTCGTGACAGCTATAGCAATCAGCCCCAGCATTTT.

V and J are TRBV18 and TRBJ2-3, with D unclear. Germline lookup yields CDR1 KGHSH and CDR2 LQKENI. This CDR3 is built from 15 residues. Trimming pared 1 base from V and 0 bases from J, leaving 8 bases between. The CDR3 sequence: CASSPRTDSTDTQYF. The CDR3 DNA reads as TGTGCCAGCTCACCACGTACAGATAGCACAGATACGCAGTATTTT.

This chain connects TRBV30 to TRBJ2-1, with D perhaps matching TRBD1 (5 bases). The CDR3 is 15 residues long. V lost 0 bases, J lost 0 bases, and 9 bases lay in between. Germline values: CDR1 GTSNPN, CDR2 SVGIG (reference sequence). The CDR3 DNA reads as TGTGCCTGGAGTGTACAGGCAAGCTCCTACAATGAGCAGTTCTTC. Translation: CAWSVQASSYNEQFF.

The gene calls are TRBV2 and TRBJ2-1; 8 bases are shared with TRBD2. The CDR3 has 14 residues. V was pared by 1 base and J by 8 bases, with 4 bases of the junction left unmatched. Germline V gives CDR1 SNHLY, CDR2 FYNNEI. The CDR3 region has the DNA TGTGCCAGCAGTGAAGACGGAGCGGGGGATGAGCAGTTCTTC. Its protein is CASSEDGAGDEQFF.

A few counts support this clone. V usage is TRBV6-6 and J usage is TRBJ1-4; D gene ambiguous. Germline V gene sequence: CDR1 MNHNY, CDR2 SVGAGI (reference sequence). The CDR3 is made up of 12 amino acids. Deletions cut 8 bases from V and 5 bases from J, with 9 bases between. The CDR3 DNA reads TGTGCCAGCGCTATGGCGAATGAAAAACTGTTTTTT. Protein product: CASAMANEKLFF.

The chain carries TRBV4-1 and TRBJ1-5; D is perhaps TRBD1 (5 bases). The length of the CDR3 is 17 residues. The V gene's germline CDR1 is MGHRA and CDR2 YSYEKL. Trimming took 1 base from V and 0 from J, leaving 13 bases between them. The CDR3 reads CASSQGVFGGSNQPQHF. CDR3 nucleotide sequence: TGCGCCAGCAGCCAAGGTGTATTCGGGGGTAGCAATCAGCCCCAGCATTTT.

The chain uses TRBV12-5 and TRBJ2-2; no clear D gene. Trimming cost V 8 bases and J 5 bases, with 15 bases left between them. Germline values: CDR1 LGHNT, CDR2 FRNRAP. This CDR3 is built from 14 residues. CDR3 residues: CASYGRGSTGELFF. Here the CDR3 DNA reads TGTGCTAGTTACGGTCGCGGAAGTACCGGGGAGCTGTTTTTT.

This clone was detected once. This chain joins TRBV7-3 and TRBJ2-5, with a weak D call TRBD2 (6 bases). Trimming removed 4 bases from V and 5 bases from J, with 11 bases in between. The length of the CDR3 is 13 residues. CDR1 SGHTA and CDR2 FQGTGA come from the germline V gene. CDR3 residues: CASSSRAGETQYF. In nucleotides, the CDR3 is TGTGCCAGCAGCTCCAGGGCGGGGGAGACCCAGTACTTC. The whole variable domain, filled in from reference TRBV7-3 and TRBJ2-5, reads GAGVSQTPSNKVTEKGKYVELRCDPISGHTALYWYRQSLGQGPEFLIYFQGTGAADDSGLPNDRFFAVRPEGSVSTLKIQRTERGDSAVYLCASSSRAGETQYFGPGTRLLVL.